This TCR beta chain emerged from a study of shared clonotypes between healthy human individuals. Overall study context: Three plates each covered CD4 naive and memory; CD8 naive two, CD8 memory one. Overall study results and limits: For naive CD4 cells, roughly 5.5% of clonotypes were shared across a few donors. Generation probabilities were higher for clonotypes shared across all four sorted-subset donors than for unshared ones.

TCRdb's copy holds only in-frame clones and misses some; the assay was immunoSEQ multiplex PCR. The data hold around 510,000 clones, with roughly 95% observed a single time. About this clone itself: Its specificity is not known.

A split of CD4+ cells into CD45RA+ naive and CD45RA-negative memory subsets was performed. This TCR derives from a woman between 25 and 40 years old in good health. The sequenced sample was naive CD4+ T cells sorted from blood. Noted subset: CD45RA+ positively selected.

The CDR3 is CASSPDRTKTGELFF. CDR3 sequence (DNA): TGTGCCAGCAGTCCGGACCGAACTAAGACCGGGGAGCTGTTTTTT. This chain joins TRBV6-5 and TRBJ2-2, with unresolved D. V lost 5 bases to trimming and J lost 5 bases, with 15 bases between them. Germline-derived CDR1 and CDR2 are MNHEY and SVGAGI. The CDR3 extends over 15 amino acids.